Listed here is a single T cell receptor beta chain. This entry comes from a study of CD8 T cells in ankylosing spondylitis. MiXCR, run by TCRdb on the 5' RACE reads, gives a single entry per CDR3 protein. The repertoire holds around 130,000 distinct CDR3 sequences, with approximately 14% as singletons. The source of this sequence is a female donor with ankylosing spondylitis or in good health (not recorded which). The sequenced material came from blood, either unsorted or a sorted T cell fraction (not recorded which).

This CDR3 reads CASSVFSGAKNIQYF. For the CDR3, the DNA is TGTGCCAGCAGTGTCTTTAGCGGAGCCAAAAACATTCAGTACTTC. V is TRBV12-3 or TRBV12-4 and J is TRBJ2-4; tentatively, D is TRBD2 (6 bases). The CDR3 has 15 amino acids. The V gene lost 5 bases and the J gene lost 0 bases, with 11 bases spanning the gap.